Shown below are 25 T cell receptor beta chains from a single sample sequenced in a study of T cells in Graves' hyperthyroidism and ophthalmopathy. Amplification of TCR beta CDR3 regions was performed using RNA transcripts as template. Carried out on the TCR CDR3, a first-round RT-PCR used the HTBI primer set. TCRdb passed the multiplex PCR reads through MiXCR, listing each CDR3 protein once. The table includes roughly 300,000 distinct CDR3 sequences, roughly 21% detected once. Sequencing used blood. These TCRs come from a woman in her forties or fifties with Graves' hyperthyroidism.

In this sample, this clonotype turned up a few times. V and J are TRBV20-1 and TRBJ2-7, with TRBD2 matching 7 bases. The CDR3 runs 12 residues. The V gene's germline CDR1 is DFQATT and CDR2 SNEGSKA (reference sequence). With 2 bases clipped from V and 4 bases from J, the junction kept 2 bases outside the gene matches. This CDR3 reads CSARLADYEQYF. DNA for the CDR3: TGCAGTGCTAGACTAGCGGATTACGAGCAGTACTTC.

This clonotype was recorded at least ten times. The rearrangement joins TRBV11-2 to TRBJ2-7; D remains ambiguous. V lost 5 bases and J 2 bases, leaving 16 bases between the germline ends. Looked up from germline, CDR1 is SGHAT and CDR2 is FQNNGV. This CDR3 spans 15 amino acids. The CDR3 nucleotides read TGTGCCAGCAGCCCGGCTCCAGGTCAAGCCTACGAGCAGTACTTC. Protein product: CASSPAPGQAYEQYF.

In its sample, this clonotype was seen many times. The chain has TRBV7-8 and TRBJ1-5; D is perhaps TRBD1 (5 bases). V dropped 7 bases and J dropped 3 bases, with 16 bases sitting between them. Germline V gene sequence: CDR1 SGHVS, CDR2 FQNEAQ. This CDR3 is 15 amino acids long. In nucleotides, the CDR3 is TGTGCCAGCACCGATCGGTGGGGGAACAATCAGCCCCAGCATTTT. Encoded protein: CASTDRWGNNQPQHF.

This clonotype was seen ten or more times. The V call is TRBV5-5, the J call TRBJ1-1, with D perhaps matching TRBD1 (5 bases). This CDR3 is 17 amino acids long. V lost 1 base and J lost 1, with 17 bases in between. Germline V lookup: CDR1 SGHKS, CDR2 YYEKEE (reference sequence). In DNA, the CDR3 is TGTGCCAGCAGCTTGAGGTACCCAGGACACCCGAACACTGAAGCTTTCTTT. Protein product: CASSLRYPGHPNTEAFF.

This clonotype was seen many times. The V and J genes are TRBV5-1 and TRBJ2-1, with 8 bases that match TRBD1. The germline V gene encodes CDR1 SGHRS and CDR2 YFSETQ. The CDR3 covers 14 residues. The junction had 5 bases not matched to a gene; V was cut back by 2 bases and J by 7 bases. The CDR3 loop is CASSFQGAVNEQFF. The CDR3 DNA reads TGCGCCAGCAGCTTTCAGGGGGCCGTAAATGAGCAGTTCTTC.

This chain connects TRBV4-1 to TRBJ2-2; 14 nucleotides match TRBD2. Germline V gene data show CDR1 as MGHRA and CDR2 as YSYEKL. V shed 1 base and J 7 bases; nucleotides not matched to a gene: 8. The CDR3 has 18 amino acids. CDR3 sequence reads: CASSQGGLAGVYFGELFF. The CDR3 nucleotides read TGCGCCAGCAGCCAAGGGGGACTAGCGGGAGTATATTTCGGGGAGCTGTTTTTT.

V is TRBV7-3 and J is TRBJ2-1, with TRBD2 identical over 8 bases. The J segment lost 6 bases and the V segment lost 8 bases, leaving 12 bases of the junction unmatched. Germline-derived CDR1 and CDR2 are SGHTA and FQGTGA. The CDR3 consists of 15 residues. CDR3 protein: CASWWPGLDSNEQFF. CDR3 nucleotides: TGTGCCAGCTGGTGGCCGGGACTAGACTCCAATGAGCAGTTCTTC.

This clonotype was observed at least ten times. The V gene is TRBV12-3 or TRBV12-4, the J gene TRBJ2-1; TRBD2 matches at 13 bases. After removal of 5 bases from V and 8 bases from J, the junction contained 9 bases not matched to a gene. The CDR3 is 16 residues long. For the CDR3, the DNA is TGTGCCAGCAGTCCAACACTAGCGGGAGGGTGGGATGAGCAGTTCTTC. It encodes CASSPTLAGGWDEQFF.

For the CDR3, the DNA is TGTGCCAGCAGTTACGCATACGGCGGGGGTTATGGCTACACCTTC. This translates into CASSYAYGGGYGYTF. The gene calls are TRBV6-5 and TRBJ1-2, with D maybe TRBD1 (5 bases). The V gene lost 2 bases and the J gene lost 5 bases, with 15 bases spanning the gap. CDR1 is MNHEY and CDR2 is SVGAGI in the germline V gene. CDR3 length: 15 residues.

This clonotype was counted ten times or more. This sequence joins TRBV28 and TRBJ1-1; D perhaps matches TRBD1 (5 bases). This CDR3 has 16 amino acids. Germline values: CDR1 MDHEN, CDR2 SYDVKM. V was clipped by 3 bases and J by 8 bases, with 22 bases between them. CDR3 sequence: CASSFSILRDRREAFF. CDR3 DNA: TGTGCCAGCAGTTTTTCAATCCTCCGGGACCGGAGGGAAGCTTTCTTT.

On this clonotype itself: A much larger clone is a single base away; this may be a read error. The chain couples TRBV11-1 to TRBJ2-5; D is perhaps TRBD1 (6 bases). V was trimmed by 5 bases and J by 1 base, leaving 20 bases between them. Germline V gene lookup returns CDR1 SGHAT and CDR2 FQDESV (reference sequence). This CDR3 contains 17 residues. The CDR3 protein is CASSKYPEQGSQETQYF. The CDR3, as DNA: TGTGCCAGCAGCAAATATCCGGAACAGGGTAGCCAAGAGACCCAGTACTTC.

This clonotype was counted ten times or more. The rearrangement links TRBV12-3 or TRBV12-4 to TRBJ2-3, with a possible D match to TRBD2 (5 bases). This CDR3 comprises 15 residues. V dropped 5 bases and J dropped 3 bases, with 15 bases sitting between them. CDR3 nucleotide sequence: TGTGCCAGCAGTGTCAACGGACTTGGGACAGATACGCAGTATTTT. Its translation is CASSVNGLGTDTQYF.

This clonotype was seen a few times. This chain connects TRBV25-1 to TRBJ2-3, with 8 positions matching TRBD2. V dropped 4 bases and J dropped 5; count of bases not matched to a gene: 2. This CDR3 is built from 13 residues. The germline V gene has CDR1 MGHDK and CDR2 SYGVNS. The CDR3 spells CASSALAGDTQYF. CDR3 coding DNA: TGTGCCAGCAGTGCCCTAGCGGGAGATACGCAGTATTTT.

The chain recombines TRBV11-3 with TRBJ1-3; D is undetermined. The CDR3 is made up of 17 amino acids. Germline assignment: CDR1 SGHNT and CDR2 YENEEA. V gave up 1 base and J gave up 1 base, with 14 bases separating them. CDR3 loop: CASSLGDGGGSGNTIYF. The CDR3 DNA sequence: TGTGCCAGCAGCTTAGGTGACGGTGGAGGTTCTGGAAACACCATATATTTT.

This clonotype was seen ten or more times. This chain joins TRBV2 and TRBJ2-1; 10 bases match TRBD1. Germline V gene sequence: CDR1 SNHLY, CDR2 FYNNEI. The CDR3 consists of 17 residues. With V trimmed by 4 bases and J by 6 bases, 12 bases remained unmatched. CDR3 amino acids: CASSVPGQGTPRNEQFF. The CDR3 nucleotides read TGTGCCAGCAGTGTACCGGGACAGGGGACCCCCCGCAATGAGCAGTTCTTC.

This clonotype was detected only a few times. The chain has TRBV5-5 and TRBJ2-3, with no clear D. CDR3 length: 14 residues. The germline V and J ends were trimmed by 0 bases and 4 bases, with 9 bases remaining between them. Germline V CDR1 and CDR2: SGHKS, YYEKEE (reference sequence). CDR3 sequence: CASSLVGKPDTQYF. The CDR3 DNA reads as TGTGCCAGCAGCTTGGTGGGTAAGCCAGATACGCAGTATTTT.

The V gene is TRBV7-9, the J gene TRBJ2-2, with 7 positions matching TRBD2. This CDR3 contains 16 residues. The junction had 6 bases not matched to a gene; V was cut back by 5 bases and J by 0 bases. Germline V gene sequence: CDR1 SEHNR, CDR2 FQNEAQ (reference sequence). The CDR3 spells CASSPPLAANTGELFF. In DNA, the CDR3 is TGTGCCAGCAGCCCCCCGCTAGCGGCGAACACCGGGGAGCTGTTTTTT.

The chain uses TRBV7-2 and TRBJ2-3; TRBD2 aligns across 10 bases. The CDR3 covers 15 residues. From germline, CDR1 is SGHTA and CDR2 FQGNSA. J lost 2 bases, V lost 6 bases, and 5 bases had no gene match. CDR3 residues: CASRAGGPFTDTQYF. CDR3 DNA sequence: TGTGCCAGCAGAGCGGGGGGGCCATTCACAGATACGCAGTATTTT.

This chain joins TRBV10-3 and TRBJ1-1; D unresolved. The ends were cut back, 2 bases at V and 1 base at J, with 8 bases in the middle. CDR1 and CDR2 from the germline V gene are ENHRY and SYGVKD. This CDR3 region has 14 residues. The DNA for the CDR3 is TGTGCCATCAGTGAGAACGGGCCGAACACTGAAGCTTTCTTT. It yields the protein CAISENGPNTEAFF.

The rearrangement joins TRBV19 to TRBJ1-5; 10 bases agree with TRBD1. The CDR3 is made up of 18 amino acids. V lost 4 bases and J lost 1; bases outside the gene matches: 10. Germline V gene lookup returns CDR1 LNHDA and CDR2 SQIVND (reference sequence). The CDR3 spells CASSTRPGQGFSNQPQHF. The CDR3 region has the DNA TGTGCCAGTAGTACAAGGCCGGGACAGGGGTTCAGCAATCAGCCCCAGCATTTT.

The chain employs TRBV5-1 and TRBJ2-3, with TRBD1 as a possible D gene (6 bases). Trimming cost V 4 bases and J 3 bases, with 6 bases left between them. CDR1 is SGHRS, CDR2 YFSETQ, per germline. This CDR3 spans 12 amino acids. CDR3 nucleotides: TGCGCCAGCAGCACAGGGACAGATACGCAGTATTTT. This sequence encodes CASSTGTDTQYF.

In its sample, this clonotype was seen many times. CDR3 sequence (DNA): TGTGCCAGCAGCTTGGGGAGTCTATCTTCCTACGAGCAGTACTTC. Encoded protein: CASSLGSLSSYEQYF. The chain links TRBV5-5 to TRBJ2-7; D is ambiguous. The V gene's germline CDR1 is SGHKS and CDR2 YYEKEE (reference sequence). Trimming pared 0 bases from V and 1 base from J, leaving 11 bases between. The CDR3 length is 15 residues.

This clonotype was counted only a few times. This sequence joins TRBV29-1 and TRBJ1-1, with D possibly TRBD1 on 6 matching bases. The CDR3 is made up of 14 amino acids. Germline V gene lookup returns CDR1 SQVTM and CDR2 ANQGSEA. Trimming pared 3 bases from V and 0 bases from J, leaving 11 bases between. CDR3 DNA sequence: TGCAGCGTTGACTTGACAGGAATGAACACTGAAGCTTTCTTT. It specifies CSVDLTGMNTEAFF.

The chain recombines TRBV20-1 with TRBJ2-7; 9 positions match TRBD1. The CDR3 totals 14 residues. Germline CDR1 DFQATT, CDR2 SNEGSKA (reference sequence). The V segment lost 6 bases and the J segment 9 bases; nucleotides outside the gene matches: 15. The CDR3 is CSAEGQGNFLGQYF. Written as DNA, the CDR3 is TGCAGTGCGGAAGGACAGGGGAATTTTCTGGGGCAGTACTTC.

The sample holds many counts of this clonotype. This sequence joins TRBV6-5 and TRBJ1-5; 11 bases are shared with TRBD1. Trimming at V came to 1 base and at J to 2 bases, leaving 7 bases not matched to a gene. Per germline, CDR1 MNHEY and CDR2 SVGAGI. CDR3 length: 18 residues. The CDR3 is CASSYFRPGQGGNQPQHF. CDR3 nucleotides: TGTGCCAGCAGTTACTTCCGTCCGGGACAGGGGGGCAATCAGCCCCAGCATTTT.